These 26 T cell receptor beta chains share one sample of origin, sequenced in a study of cytomegalovirus exposure and HLA in healthy donors. Use of 60 Vbeta and 13 Jbeta primers characterized the PCR. Here immunoSEQ multiplex PCR was the method, and the copy in TCRdb shows in-frame clones only, minus some. The sample has 150,000 to 200,000 clones; about three quarters are singletons. The sequenced material came from PBMCs. These receptors all stem from a female donor in good health and CMV-seronegative.

This clone has more than one count but fewer than ten. The chain couples TRBV28 to TRBJ1-2; the D is unclear. Trimming left V 8 bases short and J 4 bases short, with 20 bases between. Per germline, CDR1 MDHEN and CDR2 SYDVKM. The CDR3 loop spans 15 amino acids. The CDR3 loop is CASLAGGSGSYGYTF. The CDR3 bases are TGTGCCAGCCTCGCCGGAGGTTCTGGGAGCTATGGCTACACCTTC.

This chain uses TRBV9 with TRBJ2-2, with D possibly TRBD2 on 5 matching bases. Per germline, CDR1 SGDLS and CDR2 YYNGEE. The CDR3 runs to 17 residues. Deletions cut 1 base from V and 0 bases from J, with 13 bases between. The CDR3 bases are TGTGCCAGCAGCGTACAGGCGGCGGGCGCGAACACCGGGGAGCTGTTTTTT. Translated: CASSVQAAGANTGELFF.

The chain links TRBV6-5 to TRBJ1-2; D may be TRBD1 (5 bases). CDR3 size: 13 residues. V was shortened by 7 bases and J by 7 bases, with 16 bases between the two germline ends. CDR1 is MNHEY and CDR2 is SVGAGI in the germline V gene. CDR3 sequence reads: CASISQGSSGYTF. In DNA form, the CDR3 reads TGTGCCAGCATCTCCCAGGGATCTAGTGGCTACACCTTC.

The rearrangement uses TRBV28 and TRBJ1-1, with D perhaps matching TRBD1 (5 bases). Trimming stripped 6 bases from V and 1 base from J, with 9 bases between. The CDR3 totals 13 residues. Germline values: CDR1 MDHEN, CDR2 SYDVKM. The CDR3 is CASRLTENTEAFF. CDR3 sequence (DNA): TGTGCCAGCAGACTGACAGAGAACACTGAAGCTTTCTTT. Full variable domain (remainder filled in from reference TRBV28 and TRBJ1-1): DVKVTQSSRYLVKRTGEKVFLECVQDMDHENMFWYRQDPGLGLRLIYFSYDVKMKEKGDIPEGYSVSREKKERFSLILESASTNQTSMYLCASRLTENTEAFFGQGTRLTVV.

The table lists this clone with a few counts. The chain links TRBV5-6 to TRBJ2-2; tentatively, D is TRBD1 (6 bases). The germline V and J ends were trimmed by 4 bases and 3 bases, with 10 bases remaining between them. The CDR3 runs to 14 residues. The germline V gene encodes CDR1 SGHDT and CDR2 YYEEEE. The CDR3 protein is CASSKDSHTGELFF. The DNA of the CDR3 is TGTGCCAGCAGCAAGGACAGTCACACCGGGGAGCTGTTTTTT.

This sequence joins TRBV6-5 and TRBJ1-6; 8 nucleotides agree with TRBD1. CDR1 is MNHEY and CDR2 is SVGAGI in the germline V gene. The CDR3 is 14 amino acids. With 2 bases clipped from V and 7 bases from J, the junction kept 1 base outside the gene matches. In nucleotides, the CDR3 is TGTGCCAGCAGTTACGGGACAGGAAATTCACCCCTCCACTTT. This translates into CASSYGTGNSPLHF.

This chain links TRBV9 with TRBJ2-1, with 7 bases lining up with TRBD2. V lost 0 bases and J lost 6; bases outside the gene matches: 9. The CDR3 has 16 amino acids. CDR1 and CDR2 from the germline V gene are SGDLS and YYNGEE. CDR3 sequence reads: CASSVGVSGRPNEQFF. As DNA, the CDR3 is TGTGCCAGCAGCGTAGGGGTTAGCGGGCGGCCCAATGAGCAGTTCTTC.

CDR3 region: CAQAARRGQPQHF. The CDR3 coding sequence is TGTGCCCAAGCAGCCAGGCGGGGGCAGCCCCAGCATTTT. The chain joins TRBV2 to TRBJ1-5; D might be TRBD1 (5 bases). Germline assignment: CDR1 SNHLY and CDR2 FYNNEI. The CDR3 is 13 amino acids. V shed 11 bases and J shed 7 bases, with 18 bases lying between them.

This clone appeared a few times. The chain employs TRBV15 and TRBJ1-2, with D unresolved. The CDR3 sequence is 14 residues long. Deletions cut 5 bases from V and 3 bases from J, with 13 bases between. Germline assignment: CDR1 LNHNV and CDR2 YYDKDF (reference sequence). The chain's CDR3 is CATSQINSYYGYTF. In DNA, the CDR3 is TGTGCCACCAGCCAAATAAACAGCTACTATGGCTACACCTTC.

The chain uses TRBV28 and TRBJ2-7, with TRBD1 identical over 7 bases. The CDR3 covers 14 residues. V trimming: 11 bases; J trimming: 6 bases; junction bases outside the gene matches: 16. Germline CDR1 MDHEN, CDR2 SYDVKM. This chain's CDR3 is CAAVGADYRGEQYF. The DNA for the CDR3 is TGTGCCGCCGTAGGGGCCGACTACAGGGGCGAGCAGTACTTC.

CDR3 DNA sequence: TGTGCCAGCAGCGTAACTGCAGGGCACACTGAAGCTTTCTTT. Protein sequence: CASSVTAGHTEAFF. J is TRBJ1-1 and V is TRBV9, with D possibly matching TRBD1 (5 bases). V gave up 1 base and J gave up 3 bases, with 10 bases separating them. CDR3 length: 14 amino acids. Looked up from germline, CDR1 is SGDLS and CDR2 is YYNGEE.

The CDR3 nucleotides read TGTGCCAGCAGCTTGGCCGGAGGGAGAGGTAGAAATGAGCAGTTCTTC. Translation: CASSLAGGRGRNEQFF. The chain is built from TRBV5-6 and TRBJ2-1, with a weak D call TRBD2 (6 bases). V lost 0 bases and J 7 bases, leaving 17 bases between the germline ends. Looked up from germline, CDR1 is SGHDT and CDR2 is YYEEEE. The CDR3 runs to 16 residues.

This clone was seen a few times. The CDR3 DNA sequence: TGTGCCAGCTCACCCCGCCGGACACAGGGAGGCTACACCTTC. Translating it yields CASSPRRTQGGYTF. The chain couples TRBV18 to TRBJ1-2; possibly TRBD1 for D (6 bases). CDR1 is KGHSH, CDR2 LQKENI, per germline. Trimming left V 3 bases short and J 8 bases short, with 16 bases between. CDR3 length: 14 residues. The variable domain in full, completed from reference TRBV18 and TRBJ1-2, reads NAGVMQNPRHLVRRRGQEARLRCSPMKGHSHVYWYRQLPEEGLKFMVYLQKENIIDESGMPKERFSAEFPKEGPSILRIQQVVRGDSAAYFCASSPRRTQGGYTFGSGTRLTVV.

The chain couples TRBV27 to TRBJ2-5, with D tentatively TRBD1 (6 bases). The DNA end favors TRBJ2-7, so the J call may be wrong. CDR1 and CDR2 from the germline V gene are MNHEY and SMNVEV (reference sequence). The CDR3 runs to 15 residues. The CDR3 DNA reads TGTGCCAGCAGTTCAGGGGCCATTAGCTCCTACGAGCAGTACTTC. It encodes CASSSGAISSYEQYF.

The chain couples TRBV10-3 to TRBJ1-3; 7 bases fit TRBD1. Germline V lookup: CDR1 ENHRY, CDR2 SYGVKD. The CDR3 is 17 residues long. V lost 10 bases to trimming and J lost 0 bases; unmatched junction nucleotides: 15. The DNA for the CDR3 is TGTGCCACTGGAAAAGGGGGCGATTGGTACTCTGGAAACACCATATATTTT. This codes for CATGKGGDWYSGNTIYF.

For this clone: Distinct nucleotide sequences in the sample also encode this CDR3. This chain links TRBV5-4 with TRBJ2-3; no firm D call. Between the trimmed V and J ends, which lost 0 bases and 2 bases, there was a span of 7 bases. This CDR3 has 14 amino acids. Germline CDR1 and CDR2: SGHNT and YYREEE (reference sequence). The CDR3 bases are TGTGCCAGCAGCTTGGGCGGATCCACAGATACGCAGTATTTT. Amino acid sequence: CASSLGGSTDTQYF.

The chain employs TRBV10-3 and TRBJ1-2; 7 nucleotides match TRBD1. V shed 0 bases and J 8 bases; nucleotides not matched to a gene: 9. This CDR3 has 15 residues. Germline V gives CDR1 ENHRY, CDR2 SYGVKD. The DNA for the CDR3 is TGTGCCATCAGTGAGTCCGGTTGGCAGGGGGGAGGCTACACCTTC. As protein: CAISESGWQGGGYTF.

The rearrangement joins TRBV30 to TRBJ1-2, with D possibly matching TRBD1 (5 bases). This CDR3 has 14 residues. CDR1 GTSNPN and CDR2 SVGIG come from the germline V gene (reference sequence). Trimming took 4 bases from V and 4 from J, leaving 16 bases between them. The CDR3 bases are TGTGCCTGGAACCCGGGGGGGGACGGCTATGGCTACACCTTC. Amino acid sequence: CAWNPGGDGYGYTF.

The chain recombines TRBV28 with TRBJ2-2, with 7 bases that match TRBD2. CDR3 length: 15 amino acids. Germline CDR1 MDHEN, CDR2 SYDVKM. V trimming: 3 bases; J trimming: 2 bases; junction bases outside the gene matches: 3. The DNA of the CDR3 is TGTGCCAGCAGTTTGACTAGCCTTAACACCGGGGAGCTGTTTTTT. The encoded protein is CASSLTSLNTGELFF.

The chain has TRBV7-3 and TRBJ1-1; D call uncertain. V was clipped by 6 bases and J by 1 base, with 18 bases between them. The CDR3 spans 16 residues. Germline CDR1 reads SGHTA; CDR2 reads FQGTGA. In DNA form, the CDR3 reads TGTGCCAGCAGTTCCGCAGGCCTTGTGGCGAACACTGAAGCTTTCTTT. Protein sequence: CASSSAGLVANTEAFF. The full variable domain, rest sourced from reference TRBV7-3 and TRBJ1-1, is GAGVSQTPSNKVTEKGKYVELRCDPISGHTALYWYRQSLGQGPEFLIYFQGTGAADDSGLPNDRFFAVRPEGSVSTLKIQRTERGDSAVYLCASSSAGLVANTEAFFGQGTRLTVV.

J is TRBJ1-5 and V is TRBV19; TRBD1 is a possible D gene (6 bases). There are 17 residues in the CDR3. From germline, CDR1 is LNHDA and CDR2 SQIVND (reference sequence). The V and J ends lost 5 bases and 0 bases respectively, with 17 bases between them. This chain's CDR3 is CASSPVGAVYSNQPQHF. The CDR3 coding sequence is TGTGCCAGTAGTCCCGTGGGGGCGGTTTATAGCAATCAGCCCCAGCATTTT.

V is TRBV5-1 and J is TRBJ1-2; D remains ambiguous. Germline assignment: CDR1 SGHRS and CDR2 YFSETQ. CDR3 size: 13 residues. The V gene lost 0 bases and the J gene lost 4 bases, with 7 bases spanning the gap. CDR3: CASSLERSYGYTF. The CDR3 nucleotides are TGCGCCAGCAGCTTGGAACGGAGCTATGGCTACACCTTC.

Of note for this clone: The junction and the germline gene differ at one end; a read error may be behind it. The V gene is TRBV7-6, the J gene TRBJ2-1, with 12 bases matching TRBD2. This CDR3 has 15 residues. Per germline, CDR1 SGHVS and CDR2 FNYEAQ. The CDR3: CVSSSLAGGRNEQFF. CDR3 in DNA: TGTGTCAGCAGCTCACTAGCGGGAGGTAGGAATGAGCAGTTCTTC.

The rearrangement uses TRBV19 and TRBJ1-4, with D unresolved. V was clipped by 6 bases and J by 0 bases, with 11 bases between them. The germline CDR1 and CDR2 sequences are LNHDA and SQIVND (reference sequence). The CDR3 sequence is 15 residues long. CDR3 nucleotide sequence: TGTGCCAGTAGGATCTACAGAGCAACTAATGAAAAACTGTTTTTT. This encodes CASRIYRATNEKLFF.

The gene calls are TRBV28 and TRBJ2-5, with D possibly TRBD2 on 5 matching bases. The ends were cut back, 8 bases at V and 1 base at J, with 14 bases in the middle. This CDR3 has 14 residues. The germline V gene encodes CDR1 MDHEN and CDR2 SYDVKM. CDR3 DNA sequence: TGTGCCAGCCTATCGGGGTCAGGCCAAGAGACCCAGTACTTC. Translation gives CASLSGSGQETQYF.

The V call is TRBV9, the J call TRBJ1-1; weak D call: TRBD1 (5 bases). V gave up 5 bases and J gave up 1 base, with 12 bases separating them. Germline V gives CDR1 SGDLS, CDR2 YYNGEE. The CDR3 sequence is 14 residues long. The CDR3 is CASSAAGTNTEAFF. In nucleotides, the CDR3 is TGTGCCAGCAGTGCCGCGGGGACGAACACTGAAGCTTTCTTT.